This T cell receptor beta chain was sequenced for a study of circulating CD8 cells and anti-PD-1 response in melanoma. At the level of the study: Every 2 weeks, patients got 3 mg/kg nivolumab intravenously. Anti-PD-1 was first-line therapy for about 50% of the 13 patients. Study-wide findings and caveats: Experiments were generally run without replicates. DNEG was most diverse; TIGIT repertoires were least diverse.

Sorting of live CD3+CD8+TCRalphabeta+ cells by PD-1 and/or TIGIT gave four subsets. Germline V gene sequence: CDR1 SEHNR, CDR2 FQNEAQ (reference sequence). J was trimmed by 4 bases and V by 5 bases; bases with no gene match: 8. The CDR3 contains 15 residues. Using around 14 ng of total RNA, TCR libraries were made with the QIAseq Immune Repertoire TCR panel. TCRdb processed the reads anew with MiXCR; each CDR3 protein has one entry. The repertoire consists of around 670 distinct CDR3 sequences, with more than 6% occurring once and the leading ten covering around 12%. Within the sample, this clonotype is large. As yet, its antigen is unknown.

The chain joins TRBV7-9 to TRBJ1-5; 7 bases match TRBD1. The clonotype originates from a human donor with melanoma. This sample comprised CD8+ T cells from PBMCs, obtained at baseline or after one month of anti-PD-1 therapy (not recorded which). The CDR3 spells CASSQTGVPNQPQHF. The CDR3 region has the DNA TGTGCCAGCAGCCAAACAGGGGTGCCTAATCAGCCCCAGCATTTT.